The 10 T cell receptor beta chains below were found in one sample sequenced in a study of OX40 agonist ivuxolimab in advanced cancers. This table comes from immunoSEQ multiplex PCR, and its TCRdb copy is limited to in-frame clones, with some not included. The sample contains 45,000 to 65,000 clones, nearly 90% of which appear only once. Sequencing used CD4+ or CD8+ T cells sorted from blood, obtained in a trial of the OX40 agonist ivuxolimab. Receptors were obtained from an adult with an advanced solid tumor such as melanoma, head and neck, liver or kidney cancer.

This clone is a singleton in its sample. This chain uses TRBV11-3 with TRBJ2-5; 11 nucleotides align to TRBD2. Germline V gene sequence: CDR1 SGHNT, CDR2 YENEEA. The V and J ends lost 5 bases and 2 bases, in that order; junction bases with no gene match: 4. This CDR3 spans 15 amino acids. The CDR3 sequence is CASSDSGGDQETQYF. The DNA for the CDR3 is TGTGCCAGCAGCGATAGCGGGGGGGATCAAGAGACCCAGTACTTC.

The genes are TRBV4-1 and TRBJ2-5; TRBD1 aligns across 7 bases. The junction had 3 bases not matched to a gene; V was cut back by 5 bases and J by 0 bases. Germline-derived CDR1 and CDR2 are MGHRA and YSYEKL. This CDR3 comprises 14 residues. The CDR3 here is CASSKGQYQETQYF. The CDR3 nucleotides are TGCGCCAGCAGCAAGGGACAGTACCAAGAGACCCAGTACTTC.

The chain combines TRBV9 with TRBJ1-2; no clear D gene. Trimming removed 0 bases at V and 4 bases at J, with 13 bases between. The germline CDR1 and CDR2 sequences are SGDLS and YYNGEE. This CDR3 is 15 amino acids long. CDR3 nucleotide sequence: TGTGCCAGCAGCGTAGGGGCGGCCACACTCTATGGCTACACCTTC. Protein sequence: CASSVGAATLYGYTF.

The chain uses TRBV28 and TRBJ2-7; D unclear. This CDR3 is built from 15 residues. Germline CDR1 is MDHEN and CDR2 is SYDVKM. Trimming cost V 2 bases and J 3 bases, with 14 bases left between them. The CDR3 loop is CASSLHLDDVYEQYF. As DNA, the CDR3 is TGTGCCAGCAGTTTACACCTGGACGATGTCTACGAGCAGTACTTC.

The chain couples TRBV27 to TRBJ1-2; D perhaps matches TRBD1 (5 bases). Between the trimmed V and J ends, which lost 0 bases and 3 bases, there was a span of 8 bases. CDR1 and CDR2 (germline): MNHEY, SMNVEV (reference sequence). The CDR3 spans 14 residues. The CDR3 sequence: CASSLSGHHYGYTF. The CDR3 DNA reads TGTGCCAGCAGTTTATCGGGGCACCACTATGGCTACACCTTC.

Here the CDR3 DNA reads TGTGCCAGCAGAGGGCCCCGAGGCAATCAGCCCCAGCATTTT. Its protein is CASRGPRGNQPQHF. The chain links TRBV28 to TRBJ1-5, with D uncertain. V lost 6 bases, J lost 2 bases, and 11 bases lay in between. This CDR3 has 14 amino acids. The germline gives CDR1 MDHEN, CDR2 SYDVKM.

The chain couples TRBV9 to TRBJ1-1; no definite D call. V was clipped by 10 bases and J by 3 bases, with 19 bases between them. The CDR3 is 14 amino acids. Germline V gene lookup returns CDR1 SGDLS and CDR2 YYNGEE. CDR3: CAPHGEARDTEAFF. For the CDR3, the DNA is TGTGCCCCCCACGGGGAGGCTCGGGACACTGAAGCTTTCTTT.

The chain carries TRBV28 and TRBJ1-5; 7 bases line up with TRBD1. The CDR3 runs to 16 residues. The J segment lost 3 bases and the V segment lost 5 bases, leaving 10 bases of the junction unmatched. From germline, CDR1 is MDHEN and CDR2 SYDVKM. CDR3 DNA: TGTGCCAGCAGTAGAAACGACAGGGTCGACAATCAGCCCCAGCATTTT. Its protein is CASSRNDRVDNQPQHF.

The V call is TRBV14, the J call TRBJ2-3; D gene ambiguous. Trimming took 3 bases from V and 4 from J, leaving 14 bases between them. CDR3 length: 15 amino acids. CDR1 SGHDN and CDR2 FVKESK come from the germline V gene. As DNA, the CDR3 is TGTGCCAGCAGCCAGGCCAGTGTCTTGGCAGATACGCAGTATTTT. This gives the protein CASSQASVLADTQYF.

The chain joins TRBV5-6 to TRBJ2-2; either TRBD1 or TRBD2 may fit D (5 bases each). The CDR3 covers 14 residues. Germline loops: CDR1 SGHDT, CDR2 YYEEEE. With 4 bases removed from V and 6 bases from J, the gap between germline ends came to 13 bases. The CDR3 nucleotides are TGTGCCAGCAGCCTGGGGGTAAGGCCCGGGGAGCTGTTTTTT. This translates into CASSLGVRPGELFF. Full variable domain (missing parts from reference TRBV5-6 and TRBJ2-2): DAGVTQSPTHLIKTRGQQVTLRCSPKSGHDTVSWYQQALGQGPQFIFQYYEEEERQRGNFPDRFSGHQFPNYSSELNVNALLLGDSALYLCASSLGVRPGELFFGEGSRLTVL.